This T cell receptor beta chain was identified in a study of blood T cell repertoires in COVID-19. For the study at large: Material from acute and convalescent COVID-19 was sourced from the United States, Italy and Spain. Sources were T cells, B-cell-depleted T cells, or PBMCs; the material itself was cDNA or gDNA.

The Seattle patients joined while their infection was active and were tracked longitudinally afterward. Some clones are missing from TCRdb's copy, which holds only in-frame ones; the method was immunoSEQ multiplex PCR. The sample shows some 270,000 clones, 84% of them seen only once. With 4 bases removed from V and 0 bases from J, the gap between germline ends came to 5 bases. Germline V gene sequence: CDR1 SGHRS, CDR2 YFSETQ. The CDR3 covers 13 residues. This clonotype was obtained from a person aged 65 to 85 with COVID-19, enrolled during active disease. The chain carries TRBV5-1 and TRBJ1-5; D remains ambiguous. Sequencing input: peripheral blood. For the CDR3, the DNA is TGCGCCAGCAGCCGGGATAGCAATCAGCCCCAGCATTTT. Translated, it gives CASSRDSNQPQHF.